The 22 T cell receptor beta chains reported below all come from one sample, sequenced in a study of shared clonotypes between healthy human individuals. Sequencing used immunoSEQ multiplex PCR; TCRdb keeps in-frame clones, though not all of them. This table holds 400,000 to 600,000 clones, around 96% found once. Sequencing input: naive CD4+ T cells sorted from blood. Subset given: CD45RA+ positively selected. All receptors come from a woman between 25 and 40 years old in good health.

This clone was counted between two and nine times. V usage is TRBV10-2 and J usage is TRBJ2-2; no definite D call. The germline V gene has CDR1 WSHSY and CDR2 SAAADI. Trimming shortened V by 2 bases and J by 4 bases, and 8 bases separated the two germline ends. The CDR3 is made up of 14 amino acids. CDR3 amino acids: CASSEVGSTGELFF. The CDR3 DNA follows: TGCGCCAGCAGTGAGGTGGGAAGCACCGGGGAGCTGTTTTTT.

J is TRBJ1-5 and V is TRBV6-1; D unclear. Germline assignment: CDR1 MNHNS and CDR2 SASEGT. V lost 0 bases, J lost 4 bases, and 10 bases lay in between. CDR3 length equals 15 residues. The CDR3 is CASSEARVQNQPQHF. Here the CDR3 DNA reads TGTGCCAGCAGTGAAGCGAGGGTTCAAAATCAGCCCCAGCATTTT.

The genes are TRBV5-1 and TRBJ2-1; TRBD2 agrees at 14 bases. V gave up 6 bases and J gave up 9 bases; unmatched junction bases: 8. Germline V gives CDR1 SGHRS, CDR2 YFSETQ. This CDR3 contains 15 residues. CDR3 DNA sequence: TGCGCCAGCATCCGACTAGCGGGAGGGCCGGGTGAGCAGTTCTTC. Translation: CASIRLAGGPGEQFF.

In this sample, this clone turned up once. The V and J genes are TRBV5-1 and TRBJ2-1; 11 positions agree with TRBD2. The V segment lost 6 bases and the J segment 4 bases; nucleotides outside the gene matches: 6. The CDR3 contains 15 residues. Germline-derived CDR1 and CDR2 are SGHRS and YFSETQ. CDR3 protein: CASTPGTSGYNEQFF. The CDR3 region has the DNA TGCGCCAGCACCCCCGGGACTAGCGGATACAATGAGCAGTTCTTC.

The chain combines TRBV15 with TRBJ2-5; 11 bases map to TRBD2. Germline values: CDR1 LNHNV, CDR2 YYDKDF (reference sequence). This CDR3 is built from 15 residues. The V segment lost 1 base and the J segment 3 bases; nucleotides outside the gene matches: 1. CDR3 nucleotide sequence: TGTGCCACCAGCAGAGGGGGACTAGCGGAAGAGACCCAGTACTTC. Encoded protein: CATSRGGLAEETQYF.

The gene calls are TRBV19 and TRBJ2-5; TRBD1 matches 9 bases. With 4 bases clipped from V and 1 base from J, the junction kept 7 bases outside the gene matches. CDR1 is LNHDA and CDR2 is SQIVND in the germline V gene (reference sequence). This CDR3 has 16 residues. CDR3 nucleotides: TGTGCCAGTAGTAGGGAACAGGGGGCGTCCCAAGAGACCCAGTACTTC. It encodes CASSREQGASQETQYF.

The rearrangement uses TRBV23-1 and TRBJ1-5; no reliable D call. TRBV23-1 carries the ORF label, with uncertain function. V dropped 4 bases and J dropped 0 bases, with 19 bases sitting between them. CDR3 length equals 18 residues. The CDR3: CASSPHEPQIYSNQPQHF. CDR3 DNA sequence: TGCGCCAGCAGTCCCCACGAACCCCAGATTTATAGCAATCAGCCCCAGCATTTT.

J is TRBJ1-5 and V is TRBV28, with D uncertain. The CDR3 is 12 amino acids. Germline-derived CDR1 and CDR2 are MDHEN and SYDVKM. Trimming stripped 1 base from V and 7 bases from J, with 5 bases between. The CDR3, as DNA: TGTGCCAGCAGTTTATCCAAGCAGCCCCAGCATTTT. This translates into CASSLSKQPQHF. The full variable domain, in which reference TRBV28 and TRBJ1-5 provide the parts outside the CDR3, is DVKVTQSSRYLVKRTGEKVFLECVQDMDHENMFWYRQDPGLGLRLIYFSYDVKMKEKGDIPEGYSVSREKKERFSLILESASTNQTSMYLCASSLSKQPQHFGDGTRLSIL.

The chain has TRBV18 and TRBJ2-7; tentatively, D is TRBD1 or TRBD2 (5 bases each). CDR1 KGHSH and CDR2 LQKENI come from the germline V gene. This CDR3 has 14 amino acids. The germline V and J ends were trimmed by 3 bases and 4 bases, with 13 bases remaining between them. The CDR3 sequence: CASSPLGDAYEQYF. The CDR3 DNA reads as TGTGCCAGCTCACCGTTGGGGGATGCTTACGAGCAGTACTTC.

This chain uses TRBV28 with TRBJ1-1, with TRBD1 as a possible D gene (5 bases). Germline CDR1 and CDR2: MDHEN and SYDVKM. This CDR3 has 12 amino acids. Trimming pared 10 bases from V and 4 bases from J, leaving 13 bases between. CDR3 region: CATRVPGTEAFF. The CDR3 DNA sequence: TGTGCCACCAGGGTTCCGGGCACTGAAGCTTTCTTT.

The rearrangement links TRBV11-2 to TRBJ2-1; 8 nucleotides line up with TRBD2. J gave up 13 bases and V 7 bases, and 9 bases lay outside the gene matches. The CDR3 covers 12 residues. From germline, CDR1 is SGHAT and CDR2 FQNNGV. The CDR3 DNA sequence: TGTGCCAGCACCGAGTCCGGGACTAGTCAGTTCTTC. Translated: CASTESGTSQFF.

This clone was detected once. This chain connects TRBV28 to TRBJ1-3, with TRBD1 as a possible D gene (5 bases). CDR3 length equals 16 residues. Germline lookup yields CDR1 MDHEN and CDR2 SYDVKM. With 4 bases removed from V and 0 bases from J, the gap between germline ends came to 13 bases. CDR3 bases: TGTGCCAGCAGTTCGGGGGAGAGAATCTCTGGAAACACCATATATTTT. Translation: CASSSGERISGNTIYF. The complete variable domain, with remaining parts taken from reference TRBV28 and TRBJ1-3, reads DVKVTQSSRYLVKRTGEKVFLECVQDMDHENMFWYRQDPGLGLRLIYFSYDVKMKEKGDIPEGYSVSREKKERFSLILESASTNQTSMYLCASSSGERISGNTIYFGEGSWLTVV.

The V and J genes are TRBV28 and TRBJ1-1; D might be TRBD1 (5 bases). This CDR3 contains 15 residues. Deletions cut 6 bases from V and 2 bases from J, with 16 bases between. From germline, CDR1 is MDHEN and CDR2 SYDVKM. The CDR3 sequence is CASRTGWGVNTEAFF. The DNA of the CDR3 is TGTGCCAGCAGGACGGGGTGGGGGGTTAACACTGAAGCTTTCTTT.

The CDR3 here is CASSSPGSGRAYEQYF. The DNA for the CDR3 is TGTGCCAGCAGTTCACCCGGGAGCGGTAGAGCCTACGAGCAGTACTTC. The chain employs TRBV28 and TRBJ2-7; maybe TRBD2 (6 bases). V was pared by 4 bases and J by 2 bases, with 18 bases between. The germline CDR1 and CDR2 sequences are MDHEN and SYDVKM. This CDR3 has 16 amino acids.

V is TRBV5-1 and J is TRBJ2-3; a weak D match, TRBD2 (6 bases). Germline CDR1 reads SGHRS; CDR2 reads YFSETQ. This CDR3 spans 13 amino acids. Between the trimmed V and J ends, which lost 4 bases and 2 bases, there was a span of 8 bases. CDR3 nucleotide sequence: TGCGCCAGCAGCCCGGGAGCCACAGATACGCAGTATTTT. Translation: CASSPGATDTQYF.

This clone was picked up a small number of times. This chain uses TRBV28 with TRBJ1-3, with D unclear. Germline lookup yields CDR1 MDHEN and CDR2 SYDVKM. V shed 4 bases and J shed 0 bases, with 10 bases lying between them. The length of the CDR3 is 15 residues. CDR3 DNA sequence: TGTGCCAGCAGTTCCGCTCAGATCTCTGGAAACACCATATATTTT. This translates into CASSSAQISGNTIYF.

The chain combines TRBV21-1 with TRBJ2-7. TRBV21-1 is listed as a pseudogene. CDR3 length: 9 residues. For the CDR3, the DNA is TGTGCCAGCAGCGGAGAGCAGTACTTC. It yields the protein CASSGEQYF.

J is TRBJ2-7 and V is TRBV5-5; D remains ambiguous. This CDR3 spans 14 amino acids. The V gene's germline CDR1 is SGHKS and CDR2 YYEKEE (reference sequence). Trimming removed 0 bases from V and 6 bases from J, with 13 bases in between. The CDR3 protein is CASSLAPGEGEQYF. The CDR3 DNA sequence: TGTGCCAGCAGCTTGGCCCCAGGAGAAGGCGAGCAGTACTTC.

This sequence joins TRBV18 and TRBJ1-5; 8 bases match TRBD1. CDR3 length: 14 residues. Trimming at V came to 5 bases and at J to 3 bases, leaving 3 bases not matched to a gene. Per the germline V gene, CDR1 is KGHSH and CDR2 is LQKENI. This chain's CDR3 is CASSSTGDNQPQHF. DNA for the CDR3: TGTGCCAGCTCATCGACAGGGGACAATCAGCCCCAGCATTTT.

This chain connects TRBV7-8 to TRBJ2-7, with TRBD1 identical over 9 bases. J lost 3 bases, V lost 5 bases, and 5 bases had no gene match. The length of the CDR3 is 14 residues. Germline loops: CDR1 SGHVS, CDR2 FQNEAQ. The CDR3 here is CASSHTGGGYEQYF. CDR3 DNA sequence: TGTGCCAGCAGCCACACAGGGGGCGGCTACGAGCAGTACTTC.

The rearrangement uses TRBV5-1 and TRBJ2-7, with no clear D. V was clipped by 4 bases and J by 7 bases, with 15 bases between them. CDR3 length equals 13 residues. Germline CDR1 and CDR2: SGHRS and YFSETQ. The CDR3: CASSLVFPEEQYF. The CDR3 DNA reads as TGCGCCAGCAGCCTGGTGTTCCCGGAAGAGCAGTACTTC. The whole variable domain, remainder taken from reference TRBV5-1 and TRBJ2-7, is KAGVTQTPRYLIKTRGQQVTLSCSPISGHRSVSWYQQTPGQGLQFLFEYFSETQRNKGNFPGRFSGRQFSNSRSEMNVSTLELGDSALYLCASSLVFPEEQYFGPGTRLTVT.

The genes are TRBV9 and TRBJ1-2; the D is unclear. Deletions cut 0 bases from V and 3 bases from J, with 12 bases between. Per germline, CDR1 SGDLS and CDR2 YYNGEE. This CDR3 has 15 amino acids. The CDR3 bases are TGTGCCAGCAGCGTAGGCGGGAGCGAGTACTATGGCTACACCTTC. Translating it yields CASSVGGSEYYGYTF.